The TCR beta chain under discussion was sequenced for a study of blood T cell repertoires in COVID-19 (dated by TCRdb to the early 2020s). Regarding the study in general: Samples covering the acute and convalescent phases of COVID-19 were provided by collaborators in the United States, Italy and Spain. The repertoires were released in a freely available public database meant as a resource for research on the immune response to SARS-CoV-2. Where available, HLA class I and class II types were obtained from metadata supplied by the sample provider rather than from assay-based typing. The samples were drawn from two sources: the first 160 participants of the ongoing ImmuneRACE study, and over 1,000 subjects contributed by 6 global collaborators. The material from the prospective study consisted of cDNA or gDNA derived from T cells, B-cell-depleted T cells, or PBMCs. A de-identified subject ID, COVID-19 status, age in years and sex were almost always included in the sample metadata. The dataset comprised deeply sampled blood TCRbeta repertoires from subjects exposed to, actively infected with, or recovered from COVID-19. What the research found in general, with its limitations: The quantity of clinical and demographic metadata differed by source and by participant and was supplied without curation.

Each collaborating institution followed its own protocols to collect whole blood in K2EDTA tubes. For TCRbeta analysis, collaborator samples were shipped as frozen whole blood, as isolated PBMCs, or as DNA extracted from either sample type. Points on this clone: What antigen it recognizes has not been identified. Per-nucleotide qualities are absent, and no much larger clonotype sits a single base away.

From its cysteine to its phenylalanine, the CDR3 spans 14 amino acids. Kept here is only the CDR3 DNA, which spans 42 bases and is read in frame from base 1. V gives up 0 bases and J gives up 5 bases, and the segment between their germline ends measures 10 bases. The CDR1 and CDR2 encoded by the germline V gene are MNHEY and SVGAGI. TCRbeta CDR3 regions were amplified from genomic DNA using the immunoSEQ Assay, a bias-controlled multiplex PCR. Regarding the original processing steps: The number of nucleated cells in each sample was estimated by amplification of reference gene primers within the assay. To quantify the absolute abundance of each unique TCRbeta CDR3 rearrangement, sequence reads were collapsed and filtered. Productive Simpson clonality was computed per sample as the square root of Simpson's diversity index over productive rearrangements. TCRdb's version of the immuneACCESS table is confined to in-frame rearrangements and falls short of the full clone set. An unresolved V gene accounts for under half of the shortfall where checked; the remainder is of unknown origin. V and J calls and clone size come straight from that table; D and trimming were deduced from the DNA. The sample has approximately 50,000 clones on record, around 88% of them singletons. The top ten constitute roughly 15% of the sample.

Sequencing was done on a sample of peripheral blood. This clonotype originated in a human donor in a cohort sampled during active COVID-19. The rearranged chain carries TRBV6-5 and TRBJ2-5, with no reliable assignment of the D segment. The DNA is as follows: TGTGCCAGCAGTTACTCGGTTGGGCTTGAGACCCAGTACTTC. Its amino acids are CASSYSVGLETQYF.